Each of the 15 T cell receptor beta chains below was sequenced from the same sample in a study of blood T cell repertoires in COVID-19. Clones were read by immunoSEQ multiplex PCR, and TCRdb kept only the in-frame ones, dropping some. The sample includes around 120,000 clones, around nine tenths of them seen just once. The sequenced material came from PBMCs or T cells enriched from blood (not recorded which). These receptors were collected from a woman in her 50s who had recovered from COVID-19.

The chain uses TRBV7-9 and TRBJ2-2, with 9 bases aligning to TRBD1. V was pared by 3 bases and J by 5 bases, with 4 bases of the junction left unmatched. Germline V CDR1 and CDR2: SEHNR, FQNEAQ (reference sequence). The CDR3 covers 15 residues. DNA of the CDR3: TGTGCCAGCAGCTTCGGGACAGGGAGAACCGGGGAGCTGTTTTTT. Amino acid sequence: CASSFGTGRTGELFF.

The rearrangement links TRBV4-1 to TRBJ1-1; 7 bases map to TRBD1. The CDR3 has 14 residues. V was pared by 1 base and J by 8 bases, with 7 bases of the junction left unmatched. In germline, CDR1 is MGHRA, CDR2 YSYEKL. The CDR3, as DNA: TGCGCCAGCAGCCAAGTGACAGGGTTTGGCGAAGCTTTCTTT. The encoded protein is CASSQVTGFGEAFF.

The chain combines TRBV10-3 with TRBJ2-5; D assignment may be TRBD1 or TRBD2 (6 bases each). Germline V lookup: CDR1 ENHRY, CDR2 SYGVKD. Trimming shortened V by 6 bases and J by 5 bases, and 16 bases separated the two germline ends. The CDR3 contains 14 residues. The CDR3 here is CAIREDSGLETQYF. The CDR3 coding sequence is TGTGCCATCAGGGAGGACAGCGGGCTGGAGACCCAGTACTTC.

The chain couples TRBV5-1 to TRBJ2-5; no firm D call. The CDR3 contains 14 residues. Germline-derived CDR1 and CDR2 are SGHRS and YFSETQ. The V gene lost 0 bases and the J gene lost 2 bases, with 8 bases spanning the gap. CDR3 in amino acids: CASSLASRQETQYF. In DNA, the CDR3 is TGCGCCAGCAGCTTGGCCTCGCGGCAAGAGACCCAGTACTTC.

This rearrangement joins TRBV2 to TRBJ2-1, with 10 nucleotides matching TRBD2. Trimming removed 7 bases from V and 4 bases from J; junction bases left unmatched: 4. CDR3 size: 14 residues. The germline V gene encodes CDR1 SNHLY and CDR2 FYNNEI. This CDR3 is CASILAGGYNEQFF. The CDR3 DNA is TGTGCCAGCATATTAGCGGGGGGTTACAATGAGCAGTTCTTC.

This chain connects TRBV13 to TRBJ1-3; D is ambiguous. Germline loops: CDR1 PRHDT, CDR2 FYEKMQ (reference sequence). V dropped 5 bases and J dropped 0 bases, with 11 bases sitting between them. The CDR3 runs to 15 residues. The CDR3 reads CASSETAISGNTIYF. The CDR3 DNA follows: TGTGCCAGCAGCGAAACCGCTATCTCTGGAAACACCATATATTTT.

The CDR3 coding sequence is TGCGCCAGCAGCTTGGTCGCGGGGGTTAACAATGAGCAGTTCTTC. Translating gives CASSLVAGVNNEQFF. The chain recombines TRBV5-1 with TRBJ2-1; 7 bases line up with TRBD2. Per germline, CDR1 SGHRS and CDR2 YFSETQ. The CDR3 sequence is 15 residues long. V lost 0 bases and J lost 5; bases outside the gene matches: 5.

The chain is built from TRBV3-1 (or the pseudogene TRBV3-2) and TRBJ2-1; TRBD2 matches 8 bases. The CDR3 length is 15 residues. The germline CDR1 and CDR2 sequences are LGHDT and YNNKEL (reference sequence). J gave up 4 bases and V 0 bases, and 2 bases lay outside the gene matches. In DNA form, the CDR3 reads TGTGCCAGCAGCCAAGAAGCGGGGGCATACAATGAGCAGTTCTTC. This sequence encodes CASSQEAGAYNEQFF.

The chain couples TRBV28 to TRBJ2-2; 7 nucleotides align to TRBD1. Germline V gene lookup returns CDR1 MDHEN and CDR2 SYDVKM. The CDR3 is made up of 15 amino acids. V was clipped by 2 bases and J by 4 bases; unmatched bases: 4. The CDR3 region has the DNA TGTGCCAGCAGTTTAGGAGACAGGGTCACCGGGGAGCTGTTTTTT. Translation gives CASSLGDRVTGELFF.

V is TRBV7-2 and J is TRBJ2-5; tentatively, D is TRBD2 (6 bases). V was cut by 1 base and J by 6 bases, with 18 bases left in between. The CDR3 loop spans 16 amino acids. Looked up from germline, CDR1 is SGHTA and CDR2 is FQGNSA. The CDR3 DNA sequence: TGTGCCAGCAGCTTAGTCGGGCGGGGCCCTGGGAAGACCCAGTACTTC. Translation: CASSLVGRGPGKTQYF.

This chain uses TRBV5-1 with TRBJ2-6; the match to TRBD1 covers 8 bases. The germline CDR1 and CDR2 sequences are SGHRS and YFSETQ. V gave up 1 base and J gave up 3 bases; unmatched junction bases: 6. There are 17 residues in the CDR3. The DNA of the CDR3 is TGCGCCAGCAGCTTGCAGGGGGCACAGGGTGGGGCCAACGTCCTGACTTTC. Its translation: CASSLQGAQGGANVLTF. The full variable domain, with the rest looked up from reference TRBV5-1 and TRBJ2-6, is KAGVTQTPRYLIKTRGQQVTLSCSPISGHRSVSWYQQTPGQGLQFLFEYFSETQRNKGNFPGRFSGRQFSNSRSEMNVSTLELGDSALYLCASSLQGAQGGANVLTFGAGSRLTVL.

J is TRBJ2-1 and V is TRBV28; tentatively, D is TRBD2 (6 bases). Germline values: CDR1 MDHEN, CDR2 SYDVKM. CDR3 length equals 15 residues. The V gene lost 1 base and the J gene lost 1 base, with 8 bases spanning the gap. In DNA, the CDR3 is TGTGCCAGCAGTTTATATAGCGGATCCTACAATGAGCAGTTCTTC. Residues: CASSLYSGSYNEQFF.

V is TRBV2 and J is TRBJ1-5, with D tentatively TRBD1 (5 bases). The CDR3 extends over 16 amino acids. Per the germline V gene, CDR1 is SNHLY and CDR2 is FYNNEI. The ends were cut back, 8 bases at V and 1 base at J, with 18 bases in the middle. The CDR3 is CASVGQPQASNQPQHF. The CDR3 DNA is TGTGCCAGCGTAGGACAACCCCAAGCGAGCAATCAGCCCCAGCATTTT. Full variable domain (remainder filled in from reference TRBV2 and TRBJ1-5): EPEVTQTPSHQVTQMGQEVILRCVPISNHLYFYWYRQILGQKVEFLVSFYNNEISEKSEIFDDQFSVERPDGSNFTLKIRSTKLEDSAMYFCASVGQPQASNQPQHFGDGTRLSIL.

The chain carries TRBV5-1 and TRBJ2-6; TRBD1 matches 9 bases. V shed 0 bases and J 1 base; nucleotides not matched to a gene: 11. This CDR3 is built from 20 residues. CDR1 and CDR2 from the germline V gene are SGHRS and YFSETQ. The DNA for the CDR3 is TGCGCCAGCAGCTTGGCCCGGGACAGGGTGTTCCCATCTGGGGCCAACGTCCTGACTTTC. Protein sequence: CASSLARDRVFPSGANVLTF. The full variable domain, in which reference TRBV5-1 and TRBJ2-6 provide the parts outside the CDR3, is KAGVTQTPRYLIKTRGQQVTLSCSPISGHRSVSWYQQTPGQGLQFLFEYFSETQRNKGNFPGRFSGRQFSNSRSEMNVSTLELGDSALYLCASSLARDRVFPSGANVLTFGAGSRLTVL.

CDR3 DNA: TGTGCCAGCAGAGACAGGGCGGGGGAGACCCAGTACTTC. It codes for CASRDRAGETQYF. The genes are TRBV6-5 and TRBJ2-5, with D tentatively TRBD1 (7 bases). There are 13 residues in the CDR3. V was shortened by 6 bases and J by 5 bases, with 13 bases between the two germline ends. Germline V lookup: CDR1 MNHEY, CDR2 SVGAGI.